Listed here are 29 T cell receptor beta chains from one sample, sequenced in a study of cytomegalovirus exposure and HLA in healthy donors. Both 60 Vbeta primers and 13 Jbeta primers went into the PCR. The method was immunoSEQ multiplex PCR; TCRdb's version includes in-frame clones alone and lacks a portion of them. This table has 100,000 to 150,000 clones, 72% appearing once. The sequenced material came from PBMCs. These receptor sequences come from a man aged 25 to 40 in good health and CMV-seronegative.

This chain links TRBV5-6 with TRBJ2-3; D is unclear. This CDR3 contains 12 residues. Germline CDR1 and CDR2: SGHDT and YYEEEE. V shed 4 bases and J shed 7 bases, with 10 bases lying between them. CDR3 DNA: TGTGCCAGCAGCGTAGAGGAGAATACGCAGTATTTT. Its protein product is CASSVEENTQYF. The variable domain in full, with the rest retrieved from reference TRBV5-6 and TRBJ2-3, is DAGVTQSPTHLIKTRGQQVTLRCSPKSGHDTVSWYQQALGQGPQFIFQYYEEEERQRGNFPDRFSGHQFPNYSSELNVNALLLGDSALYLCASSVEENTQYFGPGTRLTVL.

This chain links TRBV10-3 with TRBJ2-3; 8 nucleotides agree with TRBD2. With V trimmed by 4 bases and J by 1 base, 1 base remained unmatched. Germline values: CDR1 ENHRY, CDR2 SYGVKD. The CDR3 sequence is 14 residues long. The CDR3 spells CAISGRGGTDTQYF. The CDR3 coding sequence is TGTGCCATCAGTGGGCGGGGGGGCACAGATACGCAGTATTTT.

CDR3 residues: CASRQIKGVYTEAFF. The DNA for the CDR3 is TGTGCCAGCAGACAAATAAAAGGGGTTTACACTGAAGCTTTCTTT. The V call is TRBV6-6, the J call TRBJ1-1; maybe TRBD1 (5 bases). Per germline, CDR1 MNHNY and CDR2 SVGAGI (reference sequence). The CDR3 loop spans 15 amino acids. The V and J ends lost 6 bases and 3 bases respectively, with 17 bases between them.

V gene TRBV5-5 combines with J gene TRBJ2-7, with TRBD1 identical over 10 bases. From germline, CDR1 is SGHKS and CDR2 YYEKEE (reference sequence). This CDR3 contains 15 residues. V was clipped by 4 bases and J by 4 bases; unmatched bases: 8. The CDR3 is CASSLGTGVGYEQYF. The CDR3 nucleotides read TGTGCCAGCAGCCTTGGGACAGGGGTTGGATACGAGCAGTACTTC. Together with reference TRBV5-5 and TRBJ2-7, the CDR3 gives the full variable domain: DAGVTQSPTHLIKTRGQQVTLRCSPISGHKSVSWYQQVLGQGPQFIFQYYEKEERGRGNFPDRFSARQFPNYSSELNVNALLLGDSALYLCASSLGTGVGYEQYFGPGTRLTVT.

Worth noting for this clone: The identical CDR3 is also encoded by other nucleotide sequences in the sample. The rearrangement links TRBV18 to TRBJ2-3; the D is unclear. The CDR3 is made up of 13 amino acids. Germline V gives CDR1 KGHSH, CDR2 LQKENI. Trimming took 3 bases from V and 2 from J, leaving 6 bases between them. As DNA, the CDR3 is TGTGCCAGCTCACCTCCTTACACAGATACGCAGTATTTT. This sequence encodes CASSPPYTDTQYF.

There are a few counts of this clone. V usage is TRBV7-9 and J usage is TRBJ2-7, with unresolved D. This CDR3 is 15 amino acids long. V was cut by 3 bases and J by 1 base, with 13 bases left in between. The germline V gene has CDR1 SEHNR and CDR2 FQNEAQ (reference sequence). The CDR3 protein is CASSFTEAASYEQYF. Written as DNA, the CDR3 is TGTGCCAGCAGCTTCACCGAGGCGGCATCCTACGAGCAGTACTTC.

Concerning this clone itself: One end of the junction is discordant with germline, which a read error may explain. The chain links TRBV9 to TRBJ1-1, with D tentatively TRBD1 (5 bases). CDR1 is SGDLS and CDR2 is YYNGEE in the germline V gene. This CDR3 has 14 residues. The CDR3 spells CASTRGLMNTEVFF. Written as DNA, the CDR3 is TGTGCCAGCACAAGGGGATTAATGAACACTGAAGTTTTCTTT.

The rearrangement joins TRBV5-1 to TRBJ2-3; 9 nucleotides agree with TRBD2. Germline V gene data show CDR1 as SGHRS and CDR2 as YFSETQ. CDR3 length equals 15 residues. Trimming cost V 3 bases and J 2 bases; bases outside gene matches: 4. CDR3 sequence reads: CASSYLAGITDTQYF. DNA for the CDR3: TGCGCCAGCAGCTATCTAGCGGGGATCACAGATACGCAGTATTTT.

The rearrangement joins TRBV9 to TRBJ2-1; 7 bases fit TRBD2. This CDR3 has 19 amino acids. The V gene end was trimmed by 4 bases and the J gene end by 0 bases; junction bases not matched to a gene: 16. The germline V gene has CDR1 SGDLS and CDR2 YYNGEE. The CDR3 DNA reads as TGTGCCAGCAGCCCAACGATAGGGGCTAGCGGCGTCTCCTACAATGAGCAGTTCTTC. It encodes CASSPTIGASGVSYNEQFF.

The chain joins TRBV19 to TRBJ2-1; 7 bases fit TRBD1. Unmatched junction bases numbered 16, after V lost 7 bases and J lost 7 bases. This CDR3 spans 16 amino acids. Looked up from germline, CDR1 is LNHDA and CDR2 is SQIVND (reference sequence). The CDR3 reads CASTTRQGLTGNEQFF. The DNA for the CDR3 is TGTGCCAGTACCACCAGACAGGGCCTAACCGGGAATGAGCAGTTCTTC. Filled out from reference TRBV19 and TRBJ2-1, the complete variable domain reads DGGITQSPKYLFRKEGQNVTLSCEQNLNHDAMYWYRQDPGQGLRLIYYSQIVNDFQKGDIAEGYSVSREKKESFPLTVTSAQKNPTAFYLCASTTRQGLTGNEQFFGPGTRLTVL.

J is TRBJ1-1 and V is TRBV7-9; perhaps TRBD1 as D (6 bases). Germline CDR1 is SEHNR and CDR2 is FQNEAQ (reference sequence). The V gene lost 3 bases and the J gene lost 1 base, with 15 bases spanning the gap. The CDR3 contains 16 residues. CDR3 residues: CASSFGDTLPNTEAFF. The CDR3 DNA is TGTGCCAGCAGCTTTGGGGACACTCTTCCGAACACTGAAGCTTTCTTT.

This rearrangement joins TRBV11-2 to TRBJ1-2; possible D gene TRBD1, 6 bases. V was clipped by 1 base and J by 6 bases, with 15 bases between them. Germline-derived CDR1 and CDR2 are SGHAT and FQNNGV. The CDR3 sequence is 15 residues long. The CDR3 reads CASSLGGRGADGYTF. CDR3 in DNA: TGTGCCAGCAGCTTAGGGGGGCGGGGGGCAGATGGCTACACCTTC. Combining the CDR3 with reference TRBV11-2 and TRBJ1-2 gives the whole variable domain EAGVAQSPRYKIIEKRQSVAFWCNPISGHATLYWYQQILGQGPKLLIQFQNNGVVDDSQLPKDRFSAERLKGVDSTLKIQPAKLEDSAVYLCASSLGGRGADGYTFGSGTRLTVV.

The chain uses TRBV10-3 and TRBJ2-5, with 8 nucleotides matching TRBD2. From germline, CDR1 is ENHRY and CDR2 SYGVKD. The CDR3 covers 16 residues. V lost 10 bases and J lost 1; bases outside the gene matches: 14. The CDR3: CASRKGGGTIQETQYF. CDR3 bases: TGTGCCAGTAGAAAGGGCGGGGGGACCATCCAAGAGACCCAGTACTTC.

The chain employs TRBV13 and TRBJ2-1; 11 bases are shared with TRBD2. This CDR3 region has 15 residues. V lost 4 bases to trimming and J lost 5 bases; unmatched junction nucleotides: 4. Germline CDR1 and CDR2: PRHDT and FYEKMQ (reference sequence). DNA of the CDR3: TGTGCCAGCAGCTGGCTAGCGGGGGGCAACAATGAGCAGTTCTTC. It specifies CASSWLAGGNNEQFF.

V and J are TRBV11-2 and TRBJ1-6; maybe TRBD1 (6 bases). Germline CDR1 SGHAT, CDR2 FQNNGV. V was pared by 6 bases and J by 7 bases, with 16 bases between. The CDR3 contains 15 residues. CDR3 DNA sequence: TGTGCCAGCAGTACCTTAACAGGGATCAATTCACCCCTCCACTTT. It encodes CASSTLTGINSPLHF. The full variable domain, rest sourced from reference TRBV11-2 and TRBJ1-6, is EAGVAQSPRYKIIEKRQSVAFWCNPISGHATLYWYQQILGQGPKLLIQFQNNGVVDDSQLPKDRFSAERLKGVDSTLKIQPAKLEDSAVYLCASSTLTGINSPLHFGNGTRLTVT.

CDR3 amino acids: CAISDHTEQFF. CDR3 DNA sequence: TGTGCCATCAGTGACCACACTGAGCAGTTCTTC. The gene calls are TRBV10-3 and TRBJ2-1; D gene unclear. V shed 3 bases and J shed 9 bases, with 6 bases lying between them. Germline CDR1 and CDR2: ENHRY and SYGVKD. The CDR3 length is 11 residues.

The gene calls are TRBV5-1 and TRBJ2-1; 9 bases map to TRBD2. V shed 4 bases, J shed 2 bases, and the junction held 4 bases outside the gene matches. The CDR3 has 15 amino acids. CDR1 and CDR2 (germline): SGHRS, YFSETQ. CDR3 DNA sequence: TGCGCCAGCAGCCCGGGACTAGCAACCTACAATGAGCAGTTCTTC. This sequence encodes CASSPGLATYNEQFF.

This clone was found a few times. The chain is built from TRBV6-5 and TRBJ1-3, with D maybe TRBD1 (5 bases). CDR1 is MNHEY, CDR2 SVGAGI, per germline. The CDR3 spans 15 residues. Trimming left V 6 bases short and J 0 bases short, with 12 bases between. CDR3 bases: TGTGCCAGCAGCCGACGCGGGGGCTCTGGAAACACCATATATTTT. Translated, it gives CASSRRGGSGNTIYF.

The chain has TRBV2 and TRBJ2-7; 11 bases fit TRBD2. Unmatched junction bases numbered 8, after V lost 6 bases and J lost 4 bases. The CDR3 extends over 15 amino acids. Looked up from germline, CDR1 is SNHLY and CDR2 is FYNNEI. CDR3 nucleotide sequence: TGTGCCAGCAGCCCAAGACTAGCGGGACATTACGAGCAGTACTTC. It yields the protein CASSPRLAGHYEQYF.

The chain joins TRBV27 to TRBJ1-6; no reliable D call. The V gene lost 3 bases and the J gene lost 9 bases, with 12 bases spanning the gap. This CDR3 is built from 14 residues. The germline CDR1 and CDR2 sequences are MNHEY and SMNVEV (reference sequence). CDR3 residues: CASSFTTGSSPLHF. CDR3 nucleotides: TGTGCCAGCAGTTTCACAACGGGTAGTTCACCCCTCCACTTT.

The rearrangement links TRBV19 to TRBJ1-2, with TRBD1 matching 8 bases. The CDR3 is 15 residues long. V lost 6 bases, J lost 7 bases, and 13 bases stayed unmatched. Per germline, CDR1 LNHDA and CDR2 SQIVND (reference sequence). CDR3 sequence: CASSPLDRVVSGYTF. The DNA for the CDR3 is TGTGCCAGTAGCCCACTGGACAGGGTAGTGTCTGGCTACACCTTC. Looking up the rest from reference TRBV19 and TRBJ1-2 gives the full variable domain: DGGITQSPKYLFRKEGQNVTLSCEQNLNHDAMYWYRQDPGQGLRLIYYSQIVNDFQKGDIAEGYSVSREKKESFPLTVTSAQKNPTAFYLCASSPLDRVVSGYTFGSGTRLTVV.

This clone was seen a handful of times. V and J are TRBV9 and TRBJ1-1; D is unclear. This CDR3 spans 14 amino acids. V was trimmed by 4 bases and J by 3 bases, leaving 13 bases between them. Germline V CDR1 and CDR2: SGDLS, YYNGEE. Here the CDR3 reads CASSPVGGHTEAFF. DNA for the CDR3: TGTGCCAGCAGCCCAGTAGGCGGTCACACTGAAGCTTTCTTT.

The CDR3, as DNA: TGCAGCGTTGGCCCGACAGGGGGCTCGGGTGAAAAACTGTTTTTT. Its protein is CSVGPTGGSGEKLFF. The rearrangement joins TRBV29-1 to TRBJ1-4; 10 bases are shared with TRBD1. The CDR3 consists of 15 residues. Germline V gives CDR1 SQVTM, CDR2 ANQGSEA. With V trimmed by 4 bases and J by 7 bases, 9 bases remained unmatched.

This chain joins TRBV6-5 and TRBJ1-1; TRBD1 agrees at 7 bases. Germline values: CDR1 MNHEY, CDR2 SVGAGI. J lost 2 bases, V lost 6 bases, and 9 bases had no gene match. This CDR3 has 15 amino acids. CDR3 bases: TGTGCCAGCAGGGCAAATCAGGGGGGTAACACTGAAGCTTTCTTT. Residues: CASRANQGGNTEAFF.

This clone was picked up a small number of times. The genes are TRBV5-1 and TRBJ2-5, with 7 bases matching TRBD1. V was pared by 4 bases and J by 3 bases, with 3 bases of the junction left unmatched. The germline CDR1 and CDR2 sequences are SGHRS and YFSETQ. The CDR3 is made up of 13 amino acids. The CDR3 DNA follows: TGCGCCAGCAGCCCGCAGGGGGAAGAGACCCAGTACTTC. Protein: CASSPQGEETQYF.

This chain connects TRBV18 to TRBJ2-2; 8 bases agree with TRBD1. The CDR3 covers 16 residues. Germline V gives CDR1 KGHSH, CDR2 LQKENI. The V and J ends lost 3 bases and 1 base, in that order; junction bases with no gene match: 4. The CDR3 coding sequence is TGTGCCAGCTCACCGATTGACAGGGGGAACACCGGGGAGCTGTTTTTT. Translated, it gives CASSPIDRGNTGELFF.

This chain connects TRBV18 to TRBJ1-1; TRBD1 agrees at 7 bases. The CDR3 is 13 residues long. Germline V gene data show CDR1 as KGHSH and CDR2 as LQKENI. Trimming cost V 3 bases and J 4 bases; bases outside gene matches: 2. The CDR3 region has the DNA TGTGCCAGCTCACCCTACAGGGGCACTGAAGCTTTCTTT. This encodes CASSPYRGTEAFF.

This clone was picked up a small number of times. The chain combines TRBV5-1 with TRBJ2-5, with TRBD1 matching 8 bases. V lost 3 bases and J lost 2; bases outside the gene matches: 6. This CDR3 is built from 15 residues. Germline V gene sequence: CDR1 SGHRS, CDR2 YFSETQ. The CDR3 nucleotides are TGCGCCAGCAGCTCGAATACAGGGGGGCAAGAGACCCAGTACTTC. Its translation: CASSSNTGGQETQYF.

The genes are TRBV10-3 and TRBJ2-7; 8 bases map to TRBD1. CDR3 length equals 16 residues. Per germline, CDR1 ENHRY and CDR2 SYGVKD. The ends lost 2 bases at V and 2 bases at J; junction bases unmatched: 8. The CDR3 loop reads CAISEIQGGGTYEQYF. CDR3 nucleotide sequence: TGTGCCATCAGTGAGATACAGGGGGGCGGTACCTACGAGCAGTACTTC.